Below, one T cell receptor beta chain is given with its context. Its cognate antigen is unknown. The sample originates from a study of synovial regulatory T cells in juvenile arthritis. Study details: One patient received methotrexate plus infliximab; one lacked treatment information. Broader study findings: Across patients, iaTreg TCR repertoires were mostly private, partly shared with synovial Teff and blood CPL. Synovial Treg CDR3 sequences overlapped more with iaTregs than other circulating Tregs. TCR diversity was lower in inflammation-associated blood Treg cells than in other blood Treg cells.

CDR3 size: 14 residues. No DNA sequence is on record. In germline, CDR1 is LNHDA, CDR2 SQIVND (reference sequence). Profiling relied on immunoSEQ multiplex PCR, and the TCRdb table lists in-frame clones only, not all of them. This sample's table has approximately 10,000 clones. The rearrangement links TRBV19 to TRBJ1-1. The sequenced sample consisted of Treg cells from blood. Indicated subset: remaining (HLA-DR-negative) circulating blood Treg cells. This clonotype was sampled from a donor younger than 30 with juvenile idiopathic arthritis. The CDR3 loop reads CASRSGTMNTEAFF.